Shown below are 2 T cell receptor beta chains from a single sample sequenced in a study of cytomegalovirus exposure and HLA in healthy donors. Primers included in the PCR were 60 Vbeta and 13 Jbeta primers. Data came from immunoSEQ multiplex PCR; TCRdb stores just in-frame clones and leaves some out. The sample carries 200,000 or so clones, 82% recorded once. The specimen was PBMCs. The origin of the receptors is a woman between 50 and 59 years old in good health and CMV-seropositive.

The V call is TRBV18, the J call TRBJ1-4; weak D call: TRBD1 (6 bases). This CDR3 has 16 amino acids. The V gene's germline CDR1 is KGHSH and CDR2 LQKENI. V was shortened by 3 bases and J by 4 bases, with 15 bases between the two germline ends. For the CDR3, the DNA is TGTGCCAGCTCACCGAGGGGGACACCGAATAATGAAAAACTGTTTTTT. Residues: CASSPRGTPNNEKLFF.

The V call is TRBV7-9, the J call TRBJ1-6; D gene uncertain. V lost 2 bases and J 6 bases, leaving 8 bases between the germline ends. Germline CDR1 is SEHNR and CDR2 is FQNEAQ (reference sequence). The CDR3 extends over 14 amino acids. The CDR3 reads CASSLLQANSPLHF. CDR3 sequence (DNA): TGTGCCAGCAGCTTATTGCAGGCTAATTCACCCCTCCACTTT. The full variable domain, rest sourced from reference TRBV7-9 and TRBJ1-6, is DTGVSQNPRHKITKRGQNVTFRCDPISEHNRLYWYRQTLGQGPEFLTYFQNEAQLEKSRLLSDRFSAERPKGSFSTLEIQRTEQGDSAMYLCASSLLQANSPLHFGNGTRLTVT.